Sequencing of this T cell receptor (beta chain) was carried out in a study of blood T cells in healthy people across ages. Alongside a J-beta primer mix, a sample-barcoded 5' primer served in a second PCR lasting about 7 to 11 cycles. TCRdb recomputed calls from the 5' RACE reads with MiXCR, one row per CDR3 protein. The data show more than 650,000 distinct CDR3 sequences, around 24% seen once. These sequences were also reported in another study, on T cells of mothers and their children.

The sample consisted of blood. The origin of this receptor is a boy younger than 18 in good health.

This chain's CDR3 is CASGWTEEETQYF. The CDR3 coding sequence is TGTGCCAGCGGATGGACAGAGGAAGAGACCCAGTACTTC. The V call is TRBV2, the J call TRBJ2-5; possible D gene TRBD1, 6 bases. Germline V gene lookup returns CDR1 SNHLY and CDR2 FYNNEI. V lost 8 bases and J lost 3, with 13 bases in between. CDR3 length: 13 residues.